This entry lists 20 T cell receptor beta chains sequenced from one sample in a study of cytomegalovirus exposure and HLA in healthy donors listed by TCRdb under 2017. The library came from the immunoSEQ multiplex PCR assay. TCRdb mirrors the immuneACCESS table, restricted to in-frame sequences. Some clones are absent from its copies; in checked studies, under half trace to an unresolved V gene, and the reason for the others is unknown. The sample table records around 93,000 clones; 85% of these occur just once. Together, the top ten hold 20% to 25% of the sample. The sample was PBMCs. Source of these receptors: a man in his late teens or twenties in good health and CMV-seropositive.

The rearrangement uses TRBV4-1 and TRBJ1-5, with TRBD1 identical over 7 bases. Looked up from germline, CDR1 is MGHRA and CDR2 is YSYEKL. CDR3 length equals 15 residues. Trimming removed 3 bases from V and 6 bases from J; junction bases left unmatched: 8. In DNA form, the CDR3 reads TGCGCCAGCAGCCATCTAGACAGGGATGGTCAGCCCCAGCATTTT. It specifies CASSHLDRDGQPQHF.

V gene TRBV19 combines with J gene TRBJ2-2; perhaps TRBD1 as D (6 bases). The V and J ends lost 5 bases and 7 bases respectively, with 20 bases between them. The V gene's germline CDR1 is LNHDA and CDR2 SQIVND (reference sequence). The CDR3 is made up of 16 amino acids. CDR3 DNA sequence: TGTGCCAGTAGTCTTAAGGGGGATTTCACGGGCGGGGAGCTGTTTTTT. Translating gives CASSLKGDFTGGELFF.

This clone has a handful of counts. J is TRBJ2-2 and V is TRBV11-2; 7 positions match TRBD1. The CDR3 runs to 15 residues. V lost 5 bases, J lost 5 bases, and 8 bases stayed unmatched. From germline, CDR1 is SGHAT and CDR2 FQNNGV. CDR3 residues: CASSPWTGGTGELFF. In DNA form, the CDR3 reads TGTGCCAGCAGCCCTTGGACAGGTGGGACCGGGGAGCTGTTTTTT.

This chain uses TRBV5-6 with TRBJ1-1, with 7 bases that match TRBD1. The germline CDR1 and CDR2 sequences are SGHDT and YYEEEE. CDR3 length: 12 residues. V gave up 7 bases and J gave up 10 bases; unmatched junction bases: 10. This chain's CDR3 is CASLVGQSGAFF. The CDR3 bases are TGTGCCAGCCTCGTGGGACAGTCCGGAGCTTTCTTT.

The chain carries TRBV4-2 and TRBJ2-2, with 10 bases identical to TRBD2. The CDR3 runs to 16 residues. J gave up 7 bases and V 1 base, and 6 bases lay outside the gene matches. Germline CDR1 reads LGHNA; CDR2 reads YNFKEQ. This CDR3 reads CASSQVPSGSYGELFF. CDR3 DNA sequence: TGTGCCAGCAGCCAAGTACCTAGCGGGAGTTACGGGGAGCTGTTTTTT.

V is TRBV19 and J is TRBJ2-1; D gene unclear. Germline V lookup: CDR1 LNHDA, CDR2 SQIVND (reference sequence). The CDR3 consists of 12 residues. Trimming stripped 5 bases from V and 9 bases from J, with 11 bases between. Here the CDR3 DNA reads TGTGCCAGTAGTCCCCAGGCCGGTGAGCAGTTCTTC. Translating it yields CASSPQAGEQFF.

The chain recombines TRBV6-6 with TRBJ2-1; 8 nucleotides line up with TRBD1. V gave up 5 bases and J gave up 5 bases; unmatched junction bases: 8. The CDR3 length is 15 residues. Germline CDR1 MNHNY, CDR2 SVGAGI (reference sequence). The CDR3 nucleotides are TGTGCCAGCAGTCCCCGGGACAGGAGAAACAATGAGCAGTTCTTC. It yields the protein CASSPRDRRNNEQFF.

This chain links TRBV19 with TRBJ2-2; D call uncertain. V dropped 3 bases and J dropped 6 bases, with 8 bases sitting between them. The CDR3 length is 13 residues. The V gene's germline CDR1 is LNHDA and CDR2 SQIVND (reference sequence). The CDR3, as DNA: TGTGCCAGTAGTATTTCTCGTGCCGGGGAGCTGTTTTTT. It encodes CASSISRAGELFF.

V and J are TRBV15 and TRBJ1-2; 9 nucleotides line up with TRBD1. CDR1 is LNHNV and CDR2 is YYDKDF in the germline V gene (reference sequence). CDR3 length equals 16 residues. The V segment lost 1 base and the J segment 8 bases; nucleotides outside the gene matches: 11. This chain's CDR3 is CATSRVRSQGAGGYTF. The CDR3 nucleotides are TGTGCCACCAGCAGAGTTAGATCACAGGGGGCTGGAGGCTACACCTTC. Combining the CDR3 with reference TRBV15 and TRBJ1-2 gives the whole variable domain DAMVIQNPRYQVTQFGKPVTLSCSQTLNHNVMYWYQQKSSQAPKLLFHYYDKDFNNEADTPDNFQSRRPNTSFCFLDIRSPGLGDTAMYLCATSRVRSQGAGGYTFGSGTRLTVV.

The chain uses TRBV5-1 and TRBJ2-7, with 8 bases that match TRBD2. Germline CDR1 and CDR2: SGHRS and YFSETQ. The CDR3 runs 15 residues. Trimming at V came to 1 base and at J to 2 bases, leaving 5 bases not matched to a gene. As DNA, the CDR3 is TGCGCCAGCAGCTTGTCTAGCGGGCAGGCCTACGAGCAGTACTTC. It yields the protein CASSLSSGQAYEQYF.

In this sample, this clone turned up a few times. CDR3 region: CASSYGGENQPQHF. CDR3 bases: TGTGCCAGCAGTTACGGCGGGGAAAATCAGCCCCAGCATTTT. The rearrangement joins TRBV28 to TRBJ1-5, with D unresolved. The CDR3 sequence is 14 residues long. Germline V gene data show CDR1 as MDHEN and CDR2 as SYDVKM. V was pared by 4 bases and J by 4 bases, with 11 bases between.

There are a few counts of this clone. V usage is TRBV7-2 and J usage is TRBJ1-5; 7 nucleotides align to TRBD1. The V gene end was trimmed by 6 bases and the J gene end by 6 bases; junction bases not matched to a gene: 2. This CDR3 has 12 residues. CDR1 and CDR2 (germline): SGHTA, FQGNSA. For the CDR3, the DNA is TGTGCCAGCAGTCGACAGGGTCAGCCCCAGCATTTT. Translating gives CASSRQGQPQHF.

This clone is a singleton in its sample. The chain joins TRBV27 to TRBJ2-7, with TRBD2 matching over 13 bases. Germline trimming cut 6 bases from V and 2 bases from J; bases unmatched to any gene: 7. CDR3 size: 16 residues. Germline CDR1 and CDR2: MNHEY and SMNVEV (reference sequence). CDR3 protein: CASSRGLAGPAYEQYV. The DNA of the CDR3 is TGTGCCAGCAGCCGGGGACTAGCGGGACCCGCCTACGAGCAGTACGTC.

The chain carries TRBV5-1 and TRBJ2-1; 7 nucleotides align to TRBD2. Trimming cost V 4 bases and J 5 bases; bases outside gene matches: 18. Per the germline V gene, CDR1 is SGHRS and CDR2 is YFSETQ. The CDR3 covers 18 residues. CDR3 in DNA: TGCGCCAGCAGCATAAGCGGACTATTGTTGGGGGGGGACAATGAGCAGTTCTTC. Amino acids: CASSISGLLLGGDNEQFF. Full variable domain (outside the CDR3, taken from reference TRBV5-1 and TRBJ2-1): KAGVTQTPRYLIKTRGQQVTLSCSPISGHRSVSWYQQTPGQGLQFLFEYFSETQRNKGNFPGRFSGRQFSNSRSEMNVSTLELGDSALYLCASSISGLLLGGDNEQFFGPGTRLTVL.

The rearrangement uses TRBV7-9 and TRBJ1-5, with 7 bases lining up with TRBD1. The CDR3 is 18 amino acids. Germline trimming cut 1 base from V and 0 bases from J; bases unmatched to any gene: 9. Germline assignment: CDR1 SEHNR and CDR2 FQNEAQ (reference sequence). The CDR3: CASSLGTGDLISNQPQHF. The CDR3 region has the DNA TGTGCCAGCAGCTTAGGAACAGGGGACCTAATTAGCAATCAGCCCCAGCATTTT.

There are a few counts of this clone. CDR3 residues: CASRTQGLDTQYF. The CDR3 bases are TGTGCCAGCAGAACTCAGGGATTAGATACGCAGTATTTT. The gene calls are TRBV7-9 and TRBJ2-3; D is possibly TRBD1 (5 bases). CDR3 length: 13 amino acids. Germline-derived CDR1 and CDR2 are SEHNR and FQNEAQ (reference sequence). With 6 bases removed from V and 5 bases from J, the gap between germline ends came to 12 bases.

The chain recombines TRBV27 with TRBJ2-6; 10 bases agree with TRBD1. CDR3 size: 17 residues. Losses at the gene ends were 2 bases for V and 0 bases for J; bases not matched to a gene: 1. Germline assignment: CDR1 MNHEY and CDR2 SMNVEV (reference sequence). CDR3 DNA sequence: TGTGCCAGCAGTTTAGGGACAGGGGACTCTGGGGCCAACGTCCTGACTTTC. It is translated as CASSLGTGDSGANVLTF.

The chain joins TRBV5-1 to TRBJ2-1; no definite D call. The CDR3 sequence is 15 residues long. CDR1 SGHRS and CDR2 YFSETQ come from the germline V gene. V was cut by 0 bases and J by 2 bases, with 9 bases left in between. The CDR3 region is CASSLGGAAYNEQFF. CDR3 in DNA: TGCGCCAGCAGCTTGGGCGGAGCCGCCTACAATGAGCAGTTCTTC.

The sample holds a few counts of this clone. The CDR3 DNA follows: TGTGCCAGCGCAAAGGGGACAGGGGGCTTGAACGAGCAGTACTTC. Protein product: CASAKGTGGLNEQYF. The chain is built from TRBV18 and TRBJ2-7; TRBD1 matches at 12 bases. The CDR3 has 15 amino acids. V lost 8 bases and J lost 5; bases outside the gene matches: 10. Germline loops: CDR1 KGHSH, CDR2 LQKENI.

This sequence joins TRBV2 and TRBJ2-2, with TRBD1 as a possible D gene (5 bases). Germline V gene lookup returns CDR1 SNHLY and CDR2 FYNNEI. The CDR3 is 13 amino acids. The V and J ends lost 5 bases and 4 bases respectively, with 8 bases between them. Written as DNA, the CDR3 is TGTGCCAGCAGTATAGGGGTCACCGGGGAGCTGTTTTTT. Protein: CASSIGVTGELFF.